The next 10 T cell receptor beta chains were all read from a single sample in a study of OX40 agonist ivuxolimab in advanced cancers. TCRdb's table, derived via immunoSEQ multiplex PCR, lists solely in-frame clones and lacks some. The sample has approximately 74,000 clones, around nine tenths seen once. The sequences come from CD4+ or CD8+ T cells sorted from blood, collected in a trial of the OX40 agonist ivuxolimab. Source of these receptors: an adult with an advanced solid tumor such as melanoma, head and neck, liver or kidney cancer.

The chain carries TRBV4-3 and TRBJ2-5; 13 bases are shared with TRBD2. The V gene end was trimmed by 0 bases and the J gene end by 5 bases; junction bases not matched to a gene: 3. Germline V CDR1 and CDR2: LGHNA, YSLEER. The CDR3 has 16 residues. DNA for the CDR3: TGCGCCAGCAGCCAAGATGGGACTAGCGGGATCGAGACCCAGTACTTC. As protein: CASSQDGTSGIETQYF.

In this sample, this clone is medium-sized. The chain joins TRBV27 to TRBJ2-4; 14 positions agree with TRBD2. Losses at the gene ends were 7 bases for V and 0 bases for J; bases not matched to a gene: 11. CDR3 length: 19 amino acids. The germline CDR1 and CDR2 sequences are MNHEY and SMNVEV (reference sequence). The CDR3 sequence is CASKGLAGVGALAKNIQYF. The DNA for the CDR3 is TGTGCCAGCAAGGGACTAGCGGGAGTGGGGGCCTTAGCCAAAAACATTCAGTACTTC.

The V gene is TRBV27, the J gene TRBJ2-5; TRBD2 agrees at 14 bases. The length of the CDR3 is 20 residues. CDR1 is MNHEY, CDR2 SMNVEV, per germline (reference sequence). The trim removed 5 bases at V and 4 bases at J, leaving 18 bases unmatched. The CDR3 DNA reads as TGTGCCAGCAGTCCAATCACCGGGACTAGCGGGAGTATTGTAGGAGAGACCCAGTACTTC. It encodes CASSPITGTSGSIVGETQYF.

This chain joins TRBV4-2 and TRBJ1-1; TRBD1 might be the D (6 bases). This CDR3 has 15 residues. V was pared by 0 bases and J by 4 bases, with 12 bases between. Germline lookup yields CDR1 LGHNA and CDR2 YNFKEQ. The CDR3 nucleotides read TGTGCCAGCAGCCAAGATCCGCAGGGGTTCACTGAAGCTTTCTTT. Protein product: CASSQDPQGFTEAFF.

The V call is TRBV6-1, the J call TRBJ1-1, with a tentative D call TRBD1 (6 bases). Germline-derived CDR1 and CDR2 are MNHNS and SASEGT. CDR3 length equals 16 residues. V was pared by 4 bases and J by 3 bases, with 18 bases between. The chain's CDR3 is CASSGWIRGYYTEAFF. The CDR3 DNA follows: TGTGCCAGCAGTGGATGGATCAGGGGTTATTACACTGAAGCTTTCTTT.

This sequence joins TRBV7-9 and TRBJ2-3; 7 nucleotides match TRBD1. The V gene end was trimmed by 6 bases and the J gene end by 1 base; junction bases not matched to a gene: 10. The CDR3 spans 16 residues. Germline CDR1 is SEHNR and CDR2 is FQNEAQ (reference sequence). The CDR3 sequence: CASSPIGGAGTDTQYF. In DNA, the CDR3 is TGTGCCAGCAGTCCTATAGGGGGCGCCGGCACAGATACGCAGTATTTT.

CDR3 bases: TGTGCCAGCAGTTCCATGACAGGGGGACAAGAGACCCAGTACTTC. Translation gives CASSSMTGGQETQYF. This chain connects TRBV27 to TRBJ2-5; 9 bases line up with TRBD1. Per germline, CDR1 MNHEY and CDR2 SMNVEV (reference sequence). The CDR3 loop spans 15 amino acids. With V trimmed by 4 bases and J by 2 bases, 5 bases remained unmatched.

This CDR3 is CASSDSSSGSTDTQYF. CDR3 sequence (DNA): TGTGCCAGCAGTGACTCGAGTTCAGGTTCCACAGATACGCAGTATTTT. The rearrangement links TRBV6-4 to TRBJ2-3; D not resolved. The V end was cut by 0 bases, the J end by 2 bases, with 12 bases between. The CDR3 extends over 16 amino acids. Germline V lookup: CDR1 MRHNA, CDR2 SNTAGT.

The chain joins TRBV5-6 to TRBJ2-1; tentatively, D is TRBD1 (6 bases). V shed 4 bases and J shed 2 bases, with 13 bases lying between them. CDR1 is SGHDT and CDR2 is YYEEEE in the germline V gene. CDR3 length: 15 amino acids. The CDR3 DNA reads TGTGCCAGCAGCCCCCAAGGGGGACCCTACAATGAGCAGTTCTTC. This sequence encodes CASSPQGGPYNEQFF.

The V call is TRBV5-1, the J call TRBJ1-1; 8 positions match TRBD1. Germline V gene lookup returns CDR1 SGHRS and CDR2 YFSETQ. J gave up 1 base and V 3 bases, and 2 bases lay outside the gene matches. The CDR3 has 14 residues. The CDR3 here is CASSWTGKNTEAFF. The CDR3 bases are TGCGCCAGCAGCTGGACAGGGAAGAACACTGAAGCTTTCTTT.